The clone carrying this TCR beta chain was counted many times. The antigen is undetermined. These data come from a study of T-cell reconstitution after alpha-beta-depleted transplantation in children. Study observations and caveats: Where alpha-beta T cells came from about two months after transplant was reportedly several hundred expanded graft clones.

From germline, CDR1 is MNHNY and CDR2 SVGAGI (reference sequence). The germline V and J ends were trimmed by 8 bases and 4 bases, with 14 bases remaining between them. This CDR3 contains 14 residues. A TCRbeta library incorporating unique molecular identifiers was prepared. MiXCR, run by TCRdb on the PCR reads, gives a single entry per CDR3 protein. The sample has 200,000 to 250,000 distinct CDR3 sequences; roughly 11% are singletons. The clonotype originates from a child younger than two with acute myeloid leukemia, due to receive a stem cell transplant. The V and J genes are TRBV6-6 and TRBJ2-2; no clear D gene. The input for sequencing was PBMCs, taken before TCRalphabeta/CD19-depleted stem cell transplant. The CDR3 spells CASLRILGTGELFF. The CDR3 DNA reads TGTGCCAGCCTCAGGATATTAGGCACCGGGGAGCTGTTTTTT.